This TCR beta chain was sequenced for a study of cytomegalovirus exposure and HLA in healthy donors. About the research overall: In terms of ancestry, the Caucasian-associated cluster contained around 79% of the 350 to 450 genotyped donors. Findings and limits, study-wide: The authors reported that TCR beta sequences could predict HLA-A and HLA-B alleles. These predictions were accurate for most subjects in the first cohort.

In nominal health when sampled, donors likely had unrecorded immune exposures nonetheless. With respect to this clone: Its target is not known.

60 Vbeta and 13 Jbeta primers were used in PCR. Clones were read by immunoSEQ multiplex PCR, and TCRdb kept only the in-frame ones, dropping some. The data show about 100,000 clones, roughly 80% seen once. The CDR3 totals 14 residues. Germline V CDR1 and CDR2: SEHNR, FQNEAQ (reference sequence). V trimming: 5 bases; J trimming: 5 bases; junction bases outside the gene matches: 2. The clonotype was recovered from a man between 35 and 55 years old in good health and CMV-seropositive. Sequenced material: PBMCs. The chain couples TRBV7-9 to TRBJ1-5; 11 bases are shared with TRBD1. The CDR3 loop is CASSPGQGDQPQHF. The CDR3 DNA is TGTGCCAGCAGCCCGGGACAGGGGGATCAGCCCCAGCATTTT. The full variable domain, completed using reference TRBV7-9 and TRBJ1-5, is DTGVSQNPRHKITKRGQNVTFRCDPISEHNRLYWYRQTLGQGPEFLTYFQNEAQLEKSRLLSDRFSAERPKGSFSTLEIQRTEQGDSAMYLCASSPGQGDQPQHFGDGTRLSIL.